One sample yielded the 13 T cell receptor beta chains listed below, sequenced in a study of technical replicates of blood from a few donors. Measured with immunoSEQ multiplex PCR; TCRdb has only the in-frame clones, and not every one. Altogether around 80,000 clones are present, 95% to 98% being singletons, with the ten largest covering 0.12% to 0.15%. The sequencing sample was made of T cells isolated from PBMCs. Receptor source: a human donor in good health.

The chain combines TRBV25-1 with TRBJ1-1; TRBD1 matches 7 bases. Trimming cost V 3 bases and J 4 bases; bases outside gene matches: 5. CDR1 MGHDK and CDR2 SYGVNS come from the germline V gene. This CDR3 is 14 amino acids long. CDR3 sequence (DNA): TGTGCCAGCAGTGACCGACAGGGCAGCACTGAAGCTTTCTTT. This sequence encodes CASSDRQGSTEAFF.

The rearrangement uses TRBV11-2 and TRBJ2-2; TRBD1 might be the D (6 bases). The CDR3 extends over 15 amino acids. V was shortened by 5 bases and J by 5 bases, with 15 bases between the two germline ends. Germline V gene sequence: CDR1 SGHAT, CDR2 FQNNGV. The CDR3 DNA reads TGTGCCAGCAGCCGCCGGGACATACAAACCGGGGAGCTGTTTTTT. Translating it yields CASSRRDIQTGELFF.

The chain combines TRBV7-6 with TRBJ1-5; 8 bases are a match to TRBD1. The germline V gene encodes CDR1 SGHVS and CDR2 FNYEAQ. The CDR3 is 14 residues long. V was clipped by 5 bases and J by 7 bases; unmatched bases: 7. CDR3 sequence reads: CASSNDRGGQPQHF. CDR3 nucleotides: TGTGCCAGCAGCAACGACAGGGGTGGCCAGCCCCAGCATTTT. The full variable domain, its missing parts supplied by reference TRBV7-6 and TRBJ1-5, is GAGVSQSPRYKVTKRGQDVALRCDPISGHVSLYWYRQALGQGPEFLTYFNYEAQQDKSGLPNDRFSAERPEGSISTLTIQRTEQRDSAMYRCASSNDRGGQPQHFGDGTRLSIL.

This chain joins TRBV19 and TRBJ1-5, with 7 bases identical to TRBD1. The V and J ends lost 7 bases and 2 bases, in that order; junction bases with no gene match: 5. The V gene's germline CDR1 is LNHDA and CDR2 SQIVND (reference sequence). The CDR3 extends over 14 amino acids. DNA for the CDR3: TGTGCCAGTATGTCAGGGGGAGGCAATCAGCCCCAGCATTTT. Its protein is CASMSGGGNQPQHF. The full variable domain, completed using reference TRBV19 and TRBJ1-5, is DGGITQSPKYLFRKEGQNVTLSCEQNLNHDAMYWYRQDPGQGLRLIYYSQIVNDFQKGDIAEGYSVSREKKESFPLTVTSAQKNPTAFYLCASMSGGGNQPQHFGDGTRLSIL.

The CDR3 DNA reads as TGTGCCAGCAGCTTCATGGGGCAGAGAAATGAAAAACTGTTTTTT. This sequence encodes CASSFMGQRNEKLFF. The rearrangement joins TRBV5-6 to TRBJ1-4; tentative D call: TRBD1 (5 bases). This CDR3 is built from 15 residues. In germline, CDR1 is SGHDT, CDR2 YYEEEE. Trimming cost V 2 bases and J 5 bases, with 13 bases left between them.

The chain recombines TRBV19 with TRBJ1-5, with 8 bases fitting TRBD1. V gave up 3 bases and J gave up 5 bases; unmatched junction bases: 3. This CDR3 comprises 14 residues. Germline V gene data show CDR1 as LNHDA and CDR2 as SQIVND (reference sequence). The CDR3 bases are TGTGCCAGTAGTATTGACAGGGGCCATCAGCCCCAGCATTTT. Amino acids: CASSIDRGHQPQHF.

V usage is TRBV18 and J usage is TRBJ2-7; 11 nucleotides match TRBD2. V dropped 5 bases and J dropped 4; count of bases not matched to a gene: 4. Germline V gene data show CDR1 as KGHSH and CDR2 as LQKENI. The CDR3 covers 14 residues. The CDR3 DNA sequence: TGTGCCAGCTCAGAAGGGACTAGCGGATACGAGCAGTACTTC. Its translation is CASSEGTSGYEQYF.

The genes are TRBV4-1 and TRBJ2-7; 8 nucleotides match TRBD1. This CDR3 is 16 amino acids long. Germline CDR1 reads MGHRA; CDR2 reads YSYEKL. The V gene end was trimmed by 1 base and the J gene end by 5 bases; junction bases not matched to a gene: 10. The CDR3 nucleotides are TGCGCCAGCAGCCAAGGCGACAGGGGTTTTGGGGACGAGCAGTACTTC. It yields the protein CASSQGDRGFGDEQYF.

This chain uses TRBV29-1 with TRBJ2-7; possible D gene TRBD1, 6 bases. The CDR3 length is 12 residues. Germline CDR1 SQVTM, CDR2 ANQGSEA. The V and J ends lost 6 bases and 0 bases respectively, with 9 bases between them. CDR3 region: CSVKTGSYEQYF. CDR3 sequence (DNA): TGCAGCGTAAAGACAGGCTCCTACGAGCAGTACTTC.

This clone was seen a few times. The V gene is TRBV2, the J gene TRBJ1-6; D is unclear. Looked up from germline, CDR1 is SNHLY and CDR2 is FYNNEI. This CDR3 has 12 residues. The V gene lost 4 bases and the J gene lost 14 bases, with 12 bases spanning the gap. In nucleotides, the CDR3 is TGTGCCAGCAGTGGGGAGATTGTGGCCCTCCACTTT. Amino acids: CASSGEIVALHF.

The chain is built from TRBV5-4 and TRBJ2-7; possible D gene TRBD2, 5 bases. CDR3 length: 14 residues. Trimming stripped 2 bases from V and 2 bases from J, with 11 bases between. The V gene's germline CDR1 is SGHNT and CDR2 YYREEE (reference sequence). The CDR3 loop reads CASSFSAGTYEQYF. The CDR3 region has the DNA TGTGCCAGCAGCTTTTCGGCCGGGACCTACGAGCAGTACTTC.

V is TRBV6-6 and J is TRBJ1-3; weak D call: TRBD1 (5 bases). V was pared by 5 bases and J by 1 base, with 15 bases between. Germline CDR1 and CDR2: MNHNY and SVGAGI (reference sequence). The CDR3 loop spans 16 amino acids. The CDR3 sequence: CASSHLRGGSGNTIYF. CDR3 DNA sequence: TGTGCCAGCAGTCATCTACGGGGGGGTTCTGGAAACACCATATATTTT.

This sequence joins TRBV5-4 and TRBJ2-2, with 11 bases matching TRBD2. Germline CDR1 reads SGHNT; CDR2 reads YYREEE (reference sequence). CDR3 size: 17 residues. Trimming at V came to 1 base and at J to 4 bases, leaving 6 bases not matched to a gene. CDR3 residues: CASSLYSGGVGTGELFF. In nucleotides, the CDR3 is TGTGCCAGCAGCTTGTATAGCGGGGGGGTCGGCACCGGGGAGCTGTTTTTT.